The next 2 T cell receptor beta chains were all read from a single sample in a study of T cells in Graves' hyperthyroidism and ophthalmopathy (dated by TCRdb to between 2019 and 2020). Library method: multiplex PCR. TCRdb names Illumina HiSeq 2000 as the instrument used. The TCR beta CDR3 regions were amplified from the RNA transcripts. For the first round of RT-PCR on the TCR CDR3, the HTBI primer set was used together with the Qiagen OneStep RT-PCR kit. TCRdb reprocessed the public reads (quality trimming at Q25 with fastp, clone calling with MiXCR) and kept in-frame beta chains. Each entry merges the rows of one CDR3 protein and shows their most common DNA and genes. The sample has more than 250,000 distinct CDR3 sequences on record, 15% of them singletons. Of the sample, about 30% falls within the top ten clones. Sequencing used blood. These receptors were taken from a woman between 50 and 59 years old with Graves' hyperthyroidism that later progressed to Graves' ophthalmopathy.

This clonotype appeared once. At one end, the junction sequence differs from germline, possibly due to a read error. The chain employs TRBV11-2 and TRBJ1-1; D call uncertain. The CDR3 extends over 14 amino acids. Germline V CDR1 and CDR2: SGHAT, FQNNGV. In DNA, the CDR3 is TGTGCCAGCAGTTTAGACAACGCCGGTGCTGAAGCTTTCTTT. This encodes CASSLDNAGAEAFF.

This clonotype was counted many times. This chain uses TRBV3-1 with TRBJ2-5, with D possibly matching TRBD2 (6 bases). Trimming shortened V by 4 bases and J by 7 bases, and 22 bases separated the two germline ends. The CDR3 runs 16 residues. CDR1 and CDR2 (germline): LGHDT, YNNKEL (reference sequence). The CDR3 DNA reads TGTGCCAGCAGCCCCGGAGCGGGCCGGGATTCCGGGACCCAGTACTTC. This encodes CASSPGAGRDSGTQYF.